What follows describes a single T cell receptor beta chain. The sample comes from a study of blood T cell repertoires in COVID-19. About the study: Spain, Italy and the United States supplied samples that represented acute and convalescent COVID-19. Sample material is recorded as cDNA or gDNA derived from T cells, B-cell-depleted T cells, or PBMCs.

In the study's own analysis: Amplification of reference gene primers was used by the study to estimate nucleated cell counts. Sequencing was performed with immunoSEQ multiplex PCR; in TCRdb, only in-frame clones are kept and a portion is missing. V and J calls and clone size follow that table, whereas D and trimming were derived from the DNA. The table lists fewer than 90,000 clones, less than 90% of them singletons. Between the trimmed V and J ends, which lost 0 bases and 2 bases, there was a span of 11 bases. This CDR3 region has 17 residues. Per germline, CDR1 KGHSH and CDR2 LQKENI. The specimen sequenced was peripheral blood. The chain is built from TRBV18 and TRBJ2-6, with no clear D. The receptor was isolated from an older man in a cohort sampled during active COVID-19. The CDR3 reads CASSPPVAGAGANVLTF. In nucleotides, the CDR3 is TGTGCCAGCTCACCACCGGTGGCCGGAGCTGGGGCCAACGTCCTGACTTTC.